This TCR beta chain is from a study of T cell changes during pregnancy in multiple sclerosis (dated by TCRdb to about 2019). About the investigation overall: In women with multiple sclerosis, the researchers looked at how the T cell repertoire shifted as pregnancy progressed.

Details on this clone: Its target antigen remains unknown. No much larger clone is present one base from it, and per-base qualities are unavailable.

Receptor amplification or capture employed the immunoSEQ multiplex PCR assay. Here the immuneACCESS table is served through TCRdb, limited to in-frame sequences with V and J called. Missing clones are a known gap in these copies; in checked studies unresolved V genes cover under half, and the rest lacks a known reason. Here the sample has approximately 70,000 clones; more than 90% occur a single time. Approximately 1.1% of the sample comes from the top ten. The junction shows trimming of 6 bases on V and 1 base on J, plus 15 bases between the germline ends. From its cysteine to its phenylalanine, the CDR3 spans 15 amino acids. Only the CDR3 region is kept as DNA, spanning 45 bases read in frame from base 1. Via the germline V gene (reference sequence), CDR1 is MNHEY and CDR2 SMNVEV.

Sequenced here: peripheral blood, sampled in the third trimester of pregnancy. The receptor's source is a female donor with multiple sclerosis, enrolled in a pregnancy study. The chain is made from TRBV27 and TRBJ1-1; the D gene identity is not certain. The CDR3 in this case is CASSPETPKNTEAFF. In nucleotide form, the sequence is TGTGCCAGCAGCCCAGAGACTCCAAAGAACACTGAAGCTTTCTTT.